Listed below are T cell receptor beta chains from one sample, sequenced in a study of CD8+ T cells in alopecia areata. TCRdb's table, derived via immunoSEQ multiplex PCR, lists solely in-frame clones and lacks some. This table has under 150,000 clones, approximately 60% appearing once. Here the sequenced sample was CD4+ T cells sorted from blood, taken at week 4, from a patient treated with tofacitinib. Receptor source: a human donor with alopecia areata. Each CDR3 is given with its conserved first and last residue. D genes are given only for firm matches. A row's size may be missing; if present it is once, few, many or a size class.

j_call clone_size d_call v_call cdr3_aa cdr3_nt
TRBJ2-7 once TRBD2 TRBV29-1 CSVKLGTSGSNSYEQYF TGCAGCGTGAAGCTAGGGACTAGCGGGAGCAACTCCTACGAGCAGTACTTC
TRBJ2-7 NA NA TRBV6-5 CASSYPTSYEYEQYF TGTGCCAGCAGTTACCCTACTAGCTATGAGTACGAGCAGTACTTC
TRBJ1-5 NA NA TRBV2 CASKTATNQPQHF TGTGCCAGCAAGACAGCCACAAATCAGCCCCAGCATTTT
TRBJ2-7 NA TRBD1 TRBV29-1 CSVAGGQGSYEQYF TGCAGCGTTGCCGGGGGACAGGGATCCTACGAGCAGTACTTC
TRBJ2-5 NA TRBD2 TRBV5-1 CASSLARGLAETQYF TGCGCCAGCAGCTTGGCCCGAGGACTAGCGGAGACCCAGTACTTC
TRBJ2-3 NA NA TRBV5-1 CASSLGGQDTQYF TGCGCCAGCAGCTTGGGGGGCCAAGATACGCAGTATTTT
TRBJ2-3 NA TRBD2 TRBV7-2 CASRTGGGADTQYF TGTGCCAGCAGAACTGGCGGGGGGGCAGATACGCAGTATTTT
TRBJ1-2 NA NA TRBV29-1 CSVLAGYGYTF TGCAGCGTCCTTGCAGGCTATGGCTACACCTTC
TRBJ1-2 NA NA TRBV29-1 CSVARVGAGNYGYTF TGCAGCGTCGCACGGGTCGGGGCGGGGAACTATGGCTACACCTTC
TRBJ1-1 NA TRBD1 TRBV30 CAWSLTGTGGTEAFF TGTGCCTGGAGCCTTACCGGGACAGGGGGCACTGAAGCTTTCTTT
TRBJ2-6 NA NA TRBV27 CASSSWSSGANVLTF TGTGCCAGCAGTTCATGGTCCTCTGGGGCCAACGTCCTGACTTTC
TRBJ2-7 NA NA TRBV7-2 CASSSQRIYEQHF TGTGCCAGCAGCTCCCAGCGGATCTACGAGCAGCACTTC
TRBJ1-5 once NA TRBV4-3 CASSQDRGGSNQPQHF TGCGCCAGCAGCCAAGATAGAGGAGGGAGCAATCAGCCCCAGCATTTT
TRBJ2-7 few NA TRBV2 CASSEGLREEQYF TGTGCCAGCAGTGAGGGACTCCGTGAAGAGCAGTACTTC
TRBJ2-1 NA TRBD2 TRBV4-3 CASSPAGGSGSNEQFF TGCGCCAGCAGCCCGGCGGGGGGTAGCGGGAGTAATGAGCAGTTCTTC
TRBJ2-4 NA NA TRBV7-3 CASSLSTGQAKNIQYF TGTGCCAGCAGCTTAAGTACAGGGCAGGCCAAAAACATTCAGTACTTC
TRBJ1-2 NA TRBD1 TRBV5-1 CASSPDRGERGYTF TGCGCCAGCAGCCCCGACAGGGGAGAGAGAGGCTACACCTTC
TRBJ1-1 NA TRBD1 TRBV29-1 CSVGRQGALYTEAFF TGCAGCGTTGGACGACAGGGGGCGCTTTACACTGAAGCTTTCTTT
TRBJ2-5 once NA TRBV29-1 CSAGTDQETQYF TGCAGCGCCGGGACGGATCAAGAGACCCAGTACTTC
TRBJ2-5 once TRBD1 TRBV7-2 CASSIDREETQYF TGTGCCAGCAGCATCGACAGGGAAGAGACCCAGTACTTC
TRBJ2-3 NA TRBD2 TRBV4-1 CASSQDRFFSRGTDTQYF TGCGCCAGCAGCCAAGATCGGTTCTTCTCGCGGGGGACAGATACGCAGTATTTT
TRBJ1-2 NA NA TRBV30 CAWSGANYGYTF TGTGCCTGGAGTGGGGCCAACTATGGCTACACCTTC